This TCR beta chain was sequenced during a study of blood T cell repertoires in COVID-19. In the original analysis: Using reference gene primer amplification, nucleated cell counts were estimated. Repertoires were generated with immunoSEQ multiplex PCR, while TCRdb's copy carries only in-frame clones and drops some. That table gives V, J and clone size, and the DNA gave D and trimming. This table has approximately 270,000 clones, roughly 88% appearing once. Germline V gene lookup returns CDR1 MDHEN and CDR2 SYDVKM. The CDR3 runs to 13 residues. Trimming took 11 bases from V and 8 from J, leaving 18 bases between them. Across roughly 25 US areas, participants ranged in age from 18 to 89 years. Which cohort a participant joined came from the clinical history participants gave. What the recovered Cohort 3 donors had was two negative PCRs, clearance, or symptom resolution.

Specimen: PBMCs or T cells enriched from blood (not recorded which). The V call is TRBV28, the J call TRBJ1-4, with unresolved D. The sequence derives from a woman in her thirties who had recovered from COVID-19. The chain's CDR3 is CAGRGQASEKLFF. The CDR3 coding sequence is TGTGCCGGGCGAGGGCAGGCGAGCGAAAAACTGTTTTTT.